Below, 8 T cell receptor beta chains from the same sample are listed, as sequenced in a study of human T cells and chemical hapten exposure. RNA extraction used unfractionated whole blood as the source of total RNA. TCRdb passed the 5' RACE reads through MiXCR, listing each CDR3 protein once. Here the sample spans around 80,000 distinct CDR3 sequences, approximately 16% being singletons. The receptors derive from a female donor in good health.

This clonotype was counted a few times. In DNA form, the CDR3 reads TGTGCCAGCAGCCGGACAGGGGCAGAGACCCAGTACTTC. This gives the protein CASSRTGAETQYF. This rearrangement joins TRBV7-2 to TRBJ2-5, with 9 bases lining up with TRBD1. This CDR3 has 13 residues. Germline CDR1 SGHTA, CDR2 FQGNSA. The junction had 2 bases not matched to a gene; V was cut back by 5 bases and J by 4 bases.

The gene calls are TRBV5-8 and TRBJ1-1, with unresolved D. From germline, CDR1 is SGHTS and CDR2 YDEGEE. Trimming took 4 bases from V and 10 from J, leaving 14 bases between them. The CDR3 loop spans 12 amino acids. For the CDR3, the DNA is TGTGCCAGCAGCCCTGGGGTGGGAGCAGCTTTCTTT. Translation: CASSPGVGAAFF. The complete variable domain, with remaining parts taken from reference TRBV5-8 and TRBJ1-1, reads EAGVTQSPTHLIKTRGQQATLRCSPISGHTSVYWYQQALGLGLQFLLWYDEGEERNRGNFPPRFSGRQFPNYSSELNVNALELEDSALYLCASSPGVGAAFFGQGTRLTVV.

This clonotype came up a few times. The chain uses TRBV10-3 and TRBJ2-5; D is uncertain. CDR3 length: 13 amino acids. The germline V gene encodes CDR1 ENHRY and CDR2 SYGVKD. The V end was cut by 4 bases, the J end by 9 bases, with 15 bases between. The CDR3 sequence: CAISGEAPGAQYF. CDR3 coding DNA: TGTGCCATCAGTGGAGAGGCGCCTGGGGCCCAGTACTTC.

V gene TRBV25-1 combines with J gene TRBJ2-5; 7 bases are a match to TRBD1. The CDR3 consists of 15 residues. Germline CDR1 and CDR2: MGHDK and SYGVNS. The V gene end was trimmed by 4 bases and the J gene end by 6 bases; junction bases not matched to a gene: 11. CDR3 in amino acids: CASSAFTGELQTQYF. In nucleotides, the CDR3 is TGTGCCAGCAGTGCTTTTACAGGGGAGTTACAGACCCAGTACTTC.

This clonotype was seen only a few times. V usage is TRBV20-1 and J usage is TRBJ1-4; D may be TRBD1 (5 bases). The germline CDR1 and CDR2 sequences are DFQATT and SNEGSKA (reference sequence). Trimming cost V 3 bases and J 4 bases, with 15 bases left between them. CDR3 length equals 15 residues. For the CDR3, the DNA is TGCAGTGCTAGGAGGGGCGACAGTCTTAATGAAAAACTGTTTTTT. Its translation: CSARRGDSLNEKLFF.

The chain recombines TRBV10-3 with TRBJ2-3; TRBD2 agrees at 8 bases. Germline V lookup: CDR1 ENHRY, CDR2 SYGVKD. CDR3 length: 15 residues. With V trimmed by 0 bases and J by 5 bases, 4 bases remained unmatched. This CDR3 reads CAISESPGRGDTQYF. The DNA of the CDR3 is TGTGCCATCAGTGAGTCCCCCGGGAGGGGAGATACGCAGTATTTT.

The V and J genes are TRBV5-1 and TRBJ2-1; D is unclear. The CDR3 length is 14 residues. V dropped 5 bases and J dropped 5 bases, with 14 bases sitting between them. From germline, CDR1 is SGHRS and CDR2 YFSETQ. The CDR3, as DNA: TGCGCCAGCAGTTCTTCTCCCCCGGACAATGAGCAGTTCTTC. Encoded protein: CASSSSPPDNEQFF.

The gene calls are TRBV20-1 and TRBJ2-7; no reliable D call. The CDR3 runs to 14 residues. Trimming pared 1 base from V and 2 bases from J, leaving 12 bases between. Germline assignment: CDR1 DFQATT and CDR2 SNEGSKA (reference sequence). CDR3 sequence (DNA): TGCAGTGCTAGAGCGCGGCGCGGCACCTACGAGCAGTACTTC. Translation gives CSARARRGTYEQYF.